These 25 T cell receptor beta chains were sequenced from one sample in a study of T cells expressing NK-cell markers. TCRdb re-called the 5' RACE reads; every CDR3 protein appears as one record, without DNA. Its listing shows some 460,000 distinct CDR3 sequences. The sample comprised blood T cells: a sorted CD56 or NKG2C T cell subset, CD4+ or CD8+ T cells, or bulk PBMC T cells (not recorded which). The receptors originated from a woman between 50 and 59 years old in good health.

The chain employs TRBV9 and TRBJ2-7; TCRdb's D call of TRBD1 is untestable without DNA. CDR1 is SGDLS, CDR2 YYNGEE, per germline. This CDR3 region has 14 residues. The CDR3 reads CASTKRGKTYEQYF.

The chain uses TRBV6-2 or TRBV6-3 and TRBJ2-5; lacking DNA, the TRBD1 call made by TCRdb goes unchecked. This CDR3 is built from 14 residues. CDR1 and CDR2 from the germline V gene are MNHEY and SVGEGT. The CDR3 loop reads CASTPQDRVKTQYF.

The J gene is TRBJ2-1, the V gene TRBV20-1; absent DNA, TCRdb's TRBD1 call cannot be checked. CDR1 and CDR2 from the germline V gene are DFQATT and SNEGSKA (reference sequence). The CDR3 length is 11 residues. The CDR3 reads CSAIRGAEQFF.

The CDR3 sequence: CSVDTPYRGNNYGYTF. V gene TRBV29-1 combines with J gene TRBJ1-2; TCRdb proposes TRBD1, but this gene call is untestable without DNA. The germline V gene encodes CDR1 SQVTM and CDR2 ANQGSEA. There are 16 residues in the CDR3.

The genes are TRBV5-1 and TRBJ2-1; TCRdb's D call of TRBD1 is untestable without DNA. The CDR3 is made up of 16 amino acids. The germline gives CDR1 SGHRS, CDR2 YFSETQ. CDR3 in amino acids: CASSLGGGASYNEQFF.

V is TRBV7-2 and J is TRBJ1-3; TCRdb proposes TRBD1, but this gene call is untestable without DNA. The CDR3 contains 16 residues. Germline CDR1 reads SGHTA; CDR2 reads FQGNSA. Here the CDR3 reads CASSFPGTGYGNTIYF.

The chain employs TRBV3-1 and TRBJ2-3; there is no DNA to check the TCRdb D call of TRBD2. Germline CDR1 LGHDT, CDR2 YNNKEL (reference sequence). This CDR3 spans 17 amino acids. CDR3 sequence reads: CASSPPGLAGVTDTQYF.

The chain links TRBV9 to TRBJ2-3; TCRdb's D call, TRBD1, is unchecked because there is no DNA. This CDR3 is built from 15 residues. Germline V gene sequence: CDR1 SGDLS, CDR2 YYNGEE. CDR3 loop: CASSVLWGSTDTQYF.

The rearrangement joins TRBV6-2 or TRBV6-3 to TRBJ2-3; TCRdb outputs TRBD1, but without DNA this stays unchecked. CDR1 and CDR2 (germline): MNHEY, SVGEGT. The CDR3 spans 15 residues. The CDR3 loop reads CASSSRTGSADTQYF.

The CDR3 is CASSAVGNEQYF. V usage is TRBV2 and J usage is TRBJ2-7. Germline CDR1 SNHLY, CDR2 FYNNEI. This CDR3 region has 12 residues.

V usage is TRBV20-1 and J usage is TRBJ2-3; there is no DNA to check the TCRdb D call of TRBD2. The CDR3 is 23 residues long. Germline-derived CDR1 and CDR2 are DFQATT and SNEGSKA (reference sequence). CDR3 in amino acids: CSARAGWASGRTSPSVRTDTQYF.

CDR3 residues: CASSLTGGLYGYTF. The rearrangement joins TRBV12-3 or TRBV12-4 to TRBJ1-2. The CDR3 sequence is 14 residues long.

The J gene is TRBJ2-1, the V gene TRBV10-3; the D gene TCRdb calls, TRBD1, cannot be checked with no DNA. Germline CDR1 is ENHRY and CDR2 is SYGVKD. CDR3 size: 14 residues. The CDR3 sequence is CAISESTGGIEQFF.

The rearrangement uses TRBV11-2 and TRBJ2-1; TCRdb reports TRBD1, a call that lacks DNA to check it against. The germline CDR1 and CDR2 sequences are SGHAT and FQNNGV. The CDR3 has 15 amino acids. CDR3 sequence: CASRVRDPGGNEQFF.

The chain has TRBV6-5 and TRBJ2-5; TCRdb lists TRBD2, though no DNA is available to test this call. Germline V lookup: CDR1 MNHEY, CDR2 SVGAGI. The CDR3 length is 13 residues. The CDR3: CASEGLNQETQYF.

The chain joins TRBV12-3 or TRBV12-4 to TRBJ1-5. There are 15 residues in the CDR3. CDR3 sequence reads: CASQGTPTHIQPQHF.

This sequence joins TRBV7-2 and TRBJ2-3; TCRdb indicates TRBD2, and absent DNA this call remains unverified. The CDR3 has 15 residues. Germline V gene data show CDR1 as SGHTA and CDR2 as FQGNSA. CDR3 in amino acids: CASSPLAGLTDTQYF. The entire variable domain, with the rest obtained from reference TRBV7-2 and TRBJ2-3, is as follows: GAGVSQSPSNKVTEKGKDVELRCDPISGHTALYWYRQSLGQGLEFLIYFQGNSAPDKSGLPSDRFSAERTGGSVSTLTIQRTQQEDSAVYLCASSPLAGLTDTQYFGPGTRLTVL.

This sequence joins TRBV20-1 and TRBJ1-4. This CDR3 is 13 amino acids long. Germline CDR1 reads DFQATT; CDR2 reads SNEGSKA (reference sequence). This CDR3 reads CSARMGHNEKLFF.

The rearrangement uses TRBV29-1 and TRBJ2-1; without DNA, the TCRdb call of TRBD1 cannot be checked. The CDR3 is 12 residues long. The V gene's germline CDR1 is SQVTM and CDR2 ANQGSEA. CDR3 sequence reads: CSLGGRRAEQFF.

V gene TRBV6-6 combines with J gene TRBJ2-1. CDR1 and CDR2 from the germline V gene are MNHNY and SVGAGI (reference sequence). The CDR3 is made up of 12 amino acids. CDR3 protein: CASSDIQREQFF.

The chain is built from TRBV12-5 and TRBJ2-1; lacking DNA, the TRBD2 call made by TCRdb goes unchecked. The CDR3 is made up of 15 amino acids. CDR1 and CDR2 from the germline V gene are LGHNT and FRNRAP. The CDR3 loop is CASATVSGSLYEQFF.

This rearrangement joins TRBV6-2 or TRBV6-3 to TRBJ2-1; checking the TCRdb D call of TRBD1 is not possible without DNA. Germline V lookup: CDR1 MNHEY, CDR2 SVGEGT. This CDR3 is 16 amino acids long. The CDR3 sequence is CASSYIIWGEYNEQFF.

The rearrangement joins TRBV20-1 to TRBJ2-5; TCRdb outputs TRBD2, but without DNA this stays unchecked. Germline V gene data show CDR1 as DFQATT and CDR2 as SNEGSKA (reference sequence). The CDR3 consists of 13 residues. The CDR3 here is CSASTSLRETQYF.

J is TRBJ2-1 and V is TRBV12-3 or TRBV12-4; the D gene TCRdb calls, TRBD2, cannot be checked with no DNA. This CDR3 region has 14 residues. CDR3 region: CASSLKAGATVSFF.

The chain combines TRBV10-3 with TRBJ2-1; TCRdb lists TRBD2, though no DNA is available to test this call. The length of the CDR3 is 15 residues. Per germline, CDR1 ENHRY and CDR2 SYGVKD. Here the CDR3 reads CAISEGREAGNEQFF.